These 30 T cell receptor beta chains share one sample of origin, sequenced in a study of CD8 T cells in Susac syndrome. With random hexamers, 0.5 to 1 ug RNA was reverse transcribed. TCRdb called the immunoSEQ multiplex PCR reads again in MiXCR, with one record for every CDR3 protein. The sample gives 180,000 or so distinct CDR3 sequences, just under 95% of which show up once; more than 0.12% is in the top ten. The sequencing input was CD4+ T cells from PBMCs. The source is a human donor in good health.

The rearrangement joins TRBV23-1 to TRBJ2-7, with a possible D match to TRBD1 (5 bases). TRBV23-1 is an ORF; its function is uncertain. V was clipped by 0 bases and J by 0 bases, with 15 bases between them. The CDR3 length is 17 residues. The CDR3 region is CASSQSQERTNSYEQYF. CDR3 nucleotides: TGCGCCAGCAGTCAATCCCAGGAAAGGACAAACTCCTACGAGCAGTACTTC.

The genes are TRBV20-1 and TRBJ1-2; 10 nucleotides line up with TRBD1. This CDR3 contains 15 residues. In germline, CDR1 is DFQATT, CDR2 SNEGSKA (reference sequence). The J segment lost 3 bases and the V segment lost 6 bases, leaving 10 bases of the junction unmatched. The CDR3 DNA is TGCAGTGCCGCTAACCGGGACAGGGGCGACTATGGCTACACCTTC. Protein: CSAANRDRGDYGYTF.

CDR3 nucleotide sequence: TGTGCCAGCAGTTTCCGGGACAGCGTGTCCGAGCAGTACTTC. It is translated as CASSFRDSVSEQYF. The V gene is TRBV27, the J gene TRBJ2-7, with 7 bases fitting TRBD1. Losses at the gene ends were 3 bases for V and 6 bases for J; bases not matched to a gene: 8. This CDR3 is 14 amino acids long. CDR1 and CDR2 from the germline V gene are MNHEY and SMNVEV (reference sequence).

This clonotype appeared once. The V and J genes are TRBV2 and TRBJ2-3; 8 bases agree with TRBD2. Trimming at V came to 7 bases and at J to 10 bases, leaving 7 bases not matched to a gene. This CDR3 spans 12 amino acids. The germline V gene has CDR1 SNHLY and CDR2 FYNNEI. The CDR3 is CASTPSSGPQYF. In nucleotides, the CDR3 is TGTGCCAGCACGCCCTCTAGCGGGCCGCAGTATTTT.

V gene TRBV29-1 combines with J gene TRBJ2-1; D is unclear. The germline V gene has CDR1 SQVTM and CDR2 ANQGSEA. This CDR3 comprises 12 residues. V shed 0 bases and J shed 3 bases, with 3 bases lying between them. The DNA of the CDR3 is TGCAGCGTTGAAGAACTCTACAATGAGCAGTTCTTC. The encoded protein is CSVEELYNEQFF.

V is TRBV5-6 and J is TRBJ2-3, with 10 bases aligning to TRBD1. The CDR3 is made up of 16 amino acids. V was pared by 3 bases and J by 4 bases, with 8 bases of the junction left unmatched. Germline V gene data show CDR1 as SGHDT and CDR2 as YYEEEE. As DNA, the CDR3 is TGTGCCAGCAGCTCGAGGGTGGGGACAGGGGCAGATACGCAGTATTTT. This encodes CASSSRVGTGADTQYF.

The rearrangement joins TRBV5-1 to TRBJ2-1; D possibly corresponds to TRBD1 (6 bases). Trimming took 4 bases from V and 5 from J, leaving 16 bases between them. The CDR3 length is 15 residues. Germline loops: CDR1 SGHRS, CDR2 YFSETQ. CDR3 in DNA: TGCGCCAGCAGCCCGGGGACAATGCTGAACAATGAGCAGTTCTTC. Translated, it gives CASSPGTMLNNEQFF.

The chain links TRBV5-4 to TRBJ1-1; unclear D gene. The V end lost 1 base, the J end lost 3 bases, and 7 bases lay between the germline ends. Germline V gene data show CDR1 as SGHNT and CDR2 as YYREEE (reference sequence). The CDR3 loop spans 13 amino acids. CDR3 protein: CASSLSTDTEAFF. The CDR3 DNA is TGTGCCAGCAGCTTGTCGACGGACACTGAAGCTTTCTTT.

The CDR3 region is CSARDLPDTDTQYF. The CDR3 DNA follows: TGCAGTGCTAGAGATCTCCCAGATACAGATACGCAGTATTTT. The chain combines TRBV20-1 with TRBJ2-3; D gene uncertain. Germline values: CDR1 DFQATT, CDR2 SNEGSKA (reference sequence). This CDR3 is 14 amino acids long. Deletions cut 0 bases from V and 3 bases from J, with 10 bases between.

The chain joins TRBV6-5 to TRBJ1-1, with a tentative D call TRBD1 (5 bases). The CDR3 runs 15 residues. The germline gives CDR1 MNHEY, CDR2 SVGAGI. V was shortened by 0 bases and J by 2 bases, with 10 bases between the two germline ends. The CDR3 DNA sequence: TGTGCCAGCAGTTACTCACCTGGGGCCAACACTGAAGCTTTCTTT. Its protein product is CASSYSPGANTEAFF.

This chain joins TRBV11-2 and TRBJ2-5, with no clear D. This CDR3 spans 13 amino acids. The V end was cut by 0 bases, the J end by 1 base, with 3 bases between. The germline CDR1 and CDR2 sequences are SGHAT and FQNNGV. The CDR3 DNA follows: TGTGCCAGCAGCTTAGAGGTCCAAGAGACCCAGTACTTC. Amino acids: CASSLEVQETQYF.

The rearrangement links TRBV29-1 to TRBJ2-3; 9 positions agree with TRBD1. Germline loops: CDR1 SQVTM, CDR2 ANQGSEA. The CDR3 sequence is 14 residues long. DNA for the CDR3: TGCACCTATCAACCGGGACAGGGAACAGATACGCAGTATTTT. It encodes CTYQPGQGTDTQYF.

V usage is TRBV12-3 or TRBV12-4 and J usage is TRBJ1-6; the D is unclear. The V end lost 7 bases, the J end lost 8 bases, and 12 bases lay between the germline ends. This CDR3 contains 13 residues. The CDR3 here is CASTLWEDSPLHF. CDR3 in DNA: TGTGCCAGCACCCTGTGGGAGGATTCACCCCTCCACTTT.

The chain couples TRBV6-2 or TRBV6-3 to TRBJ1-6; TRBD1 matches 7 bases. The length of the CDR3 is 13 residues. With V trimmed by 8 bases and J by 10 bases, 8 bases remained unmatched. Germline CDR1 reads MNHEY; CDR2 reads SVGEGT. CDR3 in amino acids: CASARRGSSPLHF. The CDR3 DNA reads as TGTGCCAGCGCTCGCAGGGGGAGCTCACCCCTCCACTTT.

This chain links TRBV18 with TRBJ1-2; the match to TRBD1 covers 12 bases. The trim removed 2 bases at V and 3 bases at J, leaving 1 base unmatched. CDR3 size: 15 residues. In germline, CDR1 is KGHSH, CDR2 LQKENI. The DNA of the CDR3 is TGTGCCAGCTCACCAGGGACAGGGGGCCACTATGGCTACACCTTC. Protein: CASSPGTGGHYGYTF. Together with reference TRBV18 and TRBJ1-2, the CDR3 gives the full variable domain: NAGVMQNPRHLVRRRGQEARLRCSPMKGHSHVYWYRQLPEEGLKFMVYLQKENIIDESGMPKERFSAEFPKEGPSILRIQQVVRGDSAAYFCASSPGTGGHYGYTFGSGTRLTVV.

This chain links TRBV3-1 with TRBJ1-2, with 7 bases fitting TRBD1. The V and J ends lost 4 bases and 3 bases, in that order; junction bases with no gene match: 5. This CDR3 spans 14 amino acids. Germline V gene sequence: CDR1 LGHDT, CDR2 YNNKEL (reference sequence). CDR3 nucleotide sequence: TGTGCCAGCAGCCTTGGACAGGCGGACTATGGCTACACCTTC. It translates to CASSLGQADYGYTF.

The CDR3 coding sequence is TGTGCCTGGAGTGATAGGGCGACGGCCAACGTCCTGACTTTC. Amino acids: CAWSDRATANVLTF. The chain combines TRBV30 with TRBJ2-6; D unclear. V was cut by 1 base and J by 6 bases, with 10 bases left in between. Germline V CDR1 and CDR2: GTSNPN, SVGIG (reference sequence). The CDR3 totals 14 residues.

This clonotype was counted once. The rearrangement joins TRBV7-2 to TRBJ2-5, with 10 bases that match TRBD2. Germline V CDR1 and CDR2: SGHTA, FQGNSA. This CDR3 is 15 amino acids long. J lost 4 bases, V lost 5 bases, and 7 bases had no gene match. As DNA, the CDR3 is TGTGCCAGCAGCACCCAGCGGGGGGGCCTAGAGACCCAGTACTTC. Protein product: CASSTQRGGLETQYF.

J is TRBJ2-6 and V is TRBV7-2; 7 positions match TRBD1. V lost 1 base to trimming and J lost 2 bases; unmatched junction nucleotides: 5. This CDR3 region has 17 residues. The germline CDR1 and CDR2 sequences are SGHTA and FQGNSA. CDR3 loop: CASSLGGTGAGANVLTF. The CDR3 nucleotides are TGTGCCAGCAGCTTAGGAGGTACAGGGGCTGGGGCCAACGTCCTGACTTTC.

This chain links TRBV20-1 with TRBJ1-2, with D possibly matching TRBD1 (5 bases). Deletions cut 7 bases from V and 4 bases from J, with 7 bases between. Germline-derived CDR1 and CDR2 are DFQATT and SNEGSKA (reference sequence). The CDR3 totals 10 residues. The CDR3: CSVGAYGYTF. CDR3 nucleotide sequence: TGCAGTGTAGGGGCCTATGGCTACACCTTC.

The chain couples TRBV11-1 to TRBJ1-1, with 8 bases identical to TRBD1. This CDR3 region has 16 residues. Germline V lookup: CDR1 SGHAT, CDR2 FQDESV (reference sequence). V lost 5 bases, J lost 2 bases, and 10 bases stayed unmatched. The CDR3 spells CASSAGQGKENTEAFF. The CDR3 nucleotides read TGTGCCAGCAGCGCCGGACAGGGAAAAGAAAACACTGAAGCTTTCTTT.

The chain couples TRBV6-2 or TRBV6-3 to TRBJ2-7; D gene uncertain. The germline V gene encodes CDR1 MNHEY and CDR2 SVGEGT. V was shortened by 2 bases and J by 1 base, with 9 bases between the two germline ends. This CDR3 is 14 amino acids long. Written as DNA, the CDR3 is TGTGCCAGCAGTTACGGGCCGCTTTCCTACGAGCAGTACTTC. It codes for CASSYGPLSYEQYF.

The CDR3 spells CSATTGMERKLFF. As DNA, the CDR3 is TGCAGTGCTACCACAGGGATGGAAAGAAAACTGTTTTTT. The chain employs TRBV20-1 and TRBJ1-4, with a weak D call TRBD1 (6 bases). The CDR3 is made up of 13 amino acids. Germline CDR1 and CDR2: DFQATT and SNEGSKA (reference sequence). Trimming left V 4 bases short and J 10 bases short, with 16 bases between.

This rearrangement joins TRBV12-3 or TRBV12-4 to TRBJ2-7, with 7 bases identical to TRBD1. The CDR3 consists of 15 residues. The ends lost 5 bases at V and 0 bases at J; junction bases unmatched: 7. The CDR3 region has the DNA TGTGCCAGCAGTACCGGGACAGCCCTCTCCTACGAGCAGTACTTC. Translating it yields CASSTGTALSYEQYF.

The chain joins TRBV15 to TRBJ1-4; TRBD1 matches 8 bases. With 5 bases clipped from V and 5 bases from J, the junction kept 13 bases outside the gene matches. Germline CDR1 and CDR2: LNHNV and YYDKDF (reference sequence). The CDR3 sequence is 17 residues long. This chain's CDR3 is CATSPGTVGTGNEKLFF. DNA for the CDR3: TGTGCCACCAGCCCCGGGACTGTCGGGACAGGCAATGAAAAACTGTTTTTT.

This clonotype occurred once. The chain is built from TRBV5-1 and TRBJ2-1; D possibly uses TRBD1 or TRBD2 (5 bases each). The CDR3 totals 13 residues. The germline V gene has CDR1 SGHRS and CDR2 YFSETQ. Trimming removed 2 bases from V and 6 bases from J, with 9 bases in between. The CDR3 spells CASSFSRGNEQFF. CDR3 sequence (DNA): TGCGCCAGCAGCTTCTCGAGGGGCAATGAGCAGTTCTTC.

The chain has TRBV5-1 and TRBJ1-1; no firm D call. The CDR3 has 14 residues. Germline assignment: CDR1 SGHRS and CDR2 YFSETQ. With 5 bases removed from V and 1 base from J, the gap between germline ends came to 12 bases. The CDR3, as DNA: TGCGCCAGCAGAGAACCCGGAGCGAACACTGAAGCTTTCTTT. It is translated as CASREPGANTEAFF.

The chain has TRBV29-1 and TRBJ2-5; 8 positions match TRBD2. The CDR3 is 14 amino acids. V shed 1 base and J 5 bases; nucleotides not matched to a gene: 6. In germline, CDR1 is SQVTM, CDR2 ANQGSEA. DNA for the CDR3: TGCAGCGTTGAAGGGCCGGCGGGGGGCGAGACCCAGTACTTC. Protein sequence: CSVEGPAGGETQYF.

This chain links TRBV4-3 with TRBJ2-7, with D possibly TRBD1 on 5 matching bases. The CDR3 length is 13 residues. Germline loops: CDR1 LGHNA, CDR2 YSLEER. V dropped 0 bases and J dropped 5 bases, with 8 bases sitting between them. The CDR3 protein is CASSQDRAHEQYF. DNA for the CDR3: TGCGCCAGCAGCCAAGACAGGGCCCACGAGCAGTACTTC.

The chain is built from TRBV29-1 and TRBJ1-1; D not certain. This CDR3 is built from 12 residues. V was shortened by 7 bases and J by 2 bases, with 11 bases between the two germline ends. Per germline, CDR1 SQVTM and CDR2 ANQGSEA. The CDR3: CSGVRVNTEAFF. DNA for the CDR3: TGCAGCGGGGTAAGGGTCAACACTGAAGCTTTCTTT.